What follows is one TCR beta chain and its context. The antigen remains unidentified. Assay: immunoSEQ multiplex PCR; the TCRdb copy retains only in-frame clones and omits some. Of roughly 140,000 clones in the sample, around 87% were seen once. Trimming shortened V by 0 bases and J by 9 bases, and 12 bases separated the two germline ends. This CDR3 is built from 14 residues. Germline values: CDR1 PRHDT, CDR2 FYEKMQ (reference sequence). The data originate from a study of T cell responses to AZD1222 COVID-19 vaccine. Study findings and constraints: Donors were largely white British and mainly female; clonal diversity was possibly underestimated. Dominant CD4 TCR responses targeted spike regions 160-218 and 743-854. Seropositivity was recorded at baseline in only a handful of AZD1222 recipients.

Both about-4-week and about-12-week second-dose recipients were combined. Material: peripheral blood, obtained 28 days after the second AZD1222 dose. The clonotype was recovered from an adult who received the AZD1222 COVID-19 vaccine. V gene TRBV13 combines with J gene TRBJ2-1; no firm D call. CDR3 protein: CASSLGASSGEQFF. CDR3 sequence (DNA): TGTGCCAGCAGCTTAGGAGCTAGTTCGGGTGAGCAGTTCTTC. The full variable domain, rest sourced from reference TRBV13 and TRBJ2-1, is AAGVIQSPRHLIKEKRETATLKCYPIPRHDTVYWYQQGPGQDPQFLISFYEKMQSDKGSIPDRFSAQQFSDYHSELNMSSLELGDSALYFCASSLGASSGEQFFGPGTRLTVL.